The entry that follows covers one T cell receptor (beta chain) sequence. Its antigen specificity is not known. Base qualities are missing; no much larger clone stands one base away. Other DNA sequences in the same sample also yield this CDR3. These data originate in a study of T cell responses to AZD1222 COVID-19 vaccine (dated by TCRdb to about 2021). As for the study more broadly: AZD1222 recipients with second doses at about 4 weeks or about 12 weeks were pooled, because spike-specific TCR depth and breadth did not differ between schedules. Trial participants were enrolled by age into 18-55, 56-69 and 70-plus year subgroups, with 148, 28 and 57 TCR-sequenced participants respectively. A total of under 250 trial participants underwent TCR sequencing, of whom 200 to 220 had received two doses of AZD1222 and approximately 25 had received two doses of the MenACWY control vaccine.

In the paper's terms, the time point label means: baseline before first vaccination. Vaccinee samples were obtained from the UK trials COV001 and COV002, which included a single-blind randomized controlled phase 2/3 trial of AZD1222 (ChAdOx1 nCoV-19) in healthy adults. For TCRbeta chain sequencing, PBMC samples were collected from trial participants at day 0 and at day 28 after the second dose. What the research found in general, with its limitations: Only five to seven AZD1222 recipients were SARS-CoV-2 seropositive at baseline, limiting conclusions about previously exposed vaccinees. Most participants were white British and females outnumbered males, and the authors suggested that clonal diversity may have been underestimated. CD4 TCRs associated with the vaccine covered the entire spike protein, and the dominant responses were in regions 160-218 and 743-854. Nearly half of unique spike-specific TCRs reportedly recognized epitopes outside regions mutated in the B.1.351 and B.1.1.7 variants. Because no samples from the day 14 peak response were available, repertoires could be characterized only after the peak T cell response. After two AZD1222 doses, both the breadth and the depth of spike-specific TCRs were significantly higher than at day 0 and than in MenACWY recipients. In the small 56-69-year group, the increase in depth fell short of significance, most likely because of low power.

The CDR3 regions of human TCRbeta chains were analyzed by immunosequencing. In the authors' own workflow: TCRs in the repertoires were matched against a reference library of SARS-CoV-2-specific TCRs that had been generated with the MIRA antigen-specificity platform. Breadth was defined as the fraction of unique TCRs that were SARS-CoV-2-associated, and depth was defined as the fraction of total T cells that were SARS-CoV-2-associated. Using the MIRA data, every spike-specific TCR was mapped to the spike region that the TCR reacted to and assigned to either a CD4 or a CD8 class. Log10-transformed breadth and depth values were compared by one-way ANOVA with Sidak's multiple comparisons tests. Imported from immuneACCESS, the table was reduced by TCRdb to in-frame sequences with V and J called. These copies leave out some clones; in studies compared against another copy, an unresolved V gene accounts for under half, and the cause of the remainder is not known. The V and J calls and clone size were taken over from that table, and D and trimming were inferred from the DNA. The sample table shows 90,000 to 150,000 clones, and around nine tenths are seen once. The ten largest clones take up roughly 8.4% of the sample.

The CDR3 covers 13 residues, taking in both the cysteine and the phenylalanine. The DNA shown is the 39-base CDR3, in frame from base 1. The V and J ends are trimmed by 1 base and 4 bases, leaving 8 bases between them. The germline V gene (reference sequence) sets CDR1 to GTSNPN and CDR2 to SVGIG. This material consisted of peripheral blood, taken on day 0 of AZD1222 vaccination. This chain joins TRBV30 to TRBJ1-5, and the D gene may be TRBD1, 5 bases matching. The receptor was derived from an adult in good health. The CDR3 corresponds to CAWSAGSNQPQHF. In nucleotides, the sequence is TGTGCCTGGAGTGCAGGGTCAAATCAGCCCCAGCATTTT.